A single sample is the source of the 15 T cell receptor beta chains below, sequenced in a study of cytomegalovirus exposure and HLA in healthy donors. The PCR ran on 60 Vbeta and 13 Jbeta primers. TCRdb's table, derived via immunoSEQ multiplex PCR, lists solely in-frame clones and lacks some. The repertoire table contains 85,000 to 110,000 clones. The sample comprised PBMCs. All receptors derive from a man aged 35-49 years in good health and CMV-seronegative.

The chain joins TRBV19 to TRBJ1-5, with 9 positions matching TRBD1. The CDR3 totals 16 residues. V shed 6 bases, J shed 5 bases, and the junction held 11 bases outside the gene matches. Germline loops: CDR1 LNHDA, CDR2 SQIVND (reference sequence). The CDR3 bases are TGTGCCAGTAGCCAACAGGGACAGGGATTGTATCAGCCCCAGCATTTT. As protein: CASSQQGQGLYQPQHF.

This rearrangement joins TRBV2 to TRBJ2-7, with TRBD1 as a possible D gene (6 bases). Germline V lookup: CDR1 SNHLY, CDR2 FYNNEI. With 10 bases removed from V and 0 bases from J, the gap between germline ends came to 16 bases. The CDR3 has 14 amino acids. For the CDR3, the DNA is TGTGCCACCAAATCCGGGACATCCTCCTACGAGCAGTACTTC. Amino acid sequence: CATKSGTSSYEQYF. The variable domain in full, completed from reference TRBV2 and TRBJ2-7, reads EPEVTQTPSHQVTQMGQEVILRCVPISNHLYFYWYRQILGQKVEFLVSFYNNEISEKSEIFDDQFSVERPDGSNFTLKIRSTKLEDSAMYFCATKSGTSSYEQYFGPGTRLTVT.

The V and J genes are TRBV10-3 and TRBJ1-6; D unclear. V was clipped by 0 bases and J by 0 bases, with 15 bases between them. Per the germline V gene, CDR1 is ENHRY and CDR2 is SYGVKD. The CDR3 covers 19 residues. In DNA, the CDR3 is TGTGCCATCAGTGAGTCGACCGGGATGAAGAGCTCCTATAATTCACCCCTCCACTTT. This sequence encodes CAISESTGMKSSYNSPLHF.

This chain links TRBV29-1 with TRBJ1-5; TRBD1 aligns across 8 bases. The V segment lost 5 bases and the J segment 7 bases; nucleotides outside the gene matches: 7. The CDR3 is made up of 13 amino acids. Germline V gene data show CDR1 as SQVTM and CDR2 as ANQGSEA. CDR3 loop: CSVSTGVEQPQHF. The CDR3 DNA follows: TGCAGCGTTTCGACAGGGGTGGAGCAGCCCCAGCATTTT. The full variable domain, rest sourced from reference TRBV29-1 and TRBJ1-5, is SAVISQKPSRDICQRGTSLTIQCQVDSQVTMMFWYRQQPGQSLTLIATANQGSEATYESGFVIDKFPISRPNLTFSTLTVSNMSPEDSSIYLCSVSTGVEQPQHFGDGTRLSIL.

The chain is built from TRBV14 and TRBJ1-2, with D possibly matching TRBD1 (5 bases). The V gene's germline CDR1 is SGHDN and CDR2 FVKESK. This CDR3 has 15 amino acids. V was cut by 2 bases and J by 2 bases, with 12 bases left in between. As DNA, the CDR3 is TGTGCCAGCAGCCAAAACACAGGTTTGAACTATGGCTACACCTTC. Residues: CASSQNTGLNYGYTF.

Written as DNA, the CDR3 is TGCGCCAGCAGCTTGGGAGTCTCAGGGGGCGCAGATACGCAGTATTTT. It is translated as CASSLGVSGGADTQYF. The J gene is TRBJ2-3, the V gene TRBV5-1; 8 bases agree with TRBD1. This CDR3 comprises 16 residues. CDR1 and CDR2 (germline): SGHRS, YFSETQ. The V segment lost 0 bases and the J segment 4 bases; nucleotides outside the gene matches: 7.

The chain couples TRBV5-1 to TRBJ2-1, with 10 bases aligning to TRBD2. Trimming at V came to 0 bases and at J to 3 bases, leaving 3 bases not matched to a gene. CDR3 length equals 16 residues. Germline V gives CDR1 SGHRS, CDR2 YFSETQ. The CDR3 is CASSLGSGRFYNEQFF. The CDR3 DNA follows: TGCGCCAGCAGCTTGGGTAGCGGGAGGTTCTACAATGAGCAGTTCTTC.

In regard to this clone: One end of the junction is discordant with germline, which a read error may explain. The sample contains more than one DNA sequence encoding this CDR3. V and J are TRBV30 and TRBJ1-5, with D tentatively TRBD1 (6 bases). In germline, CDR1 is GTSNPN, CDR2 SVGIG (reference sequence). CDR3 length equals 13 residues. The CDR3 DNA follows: TGTGCCTGGTCCTCGTCAGGGGATCAACCCCAGCATTTT. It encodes CAWSSSGDQPQHF.

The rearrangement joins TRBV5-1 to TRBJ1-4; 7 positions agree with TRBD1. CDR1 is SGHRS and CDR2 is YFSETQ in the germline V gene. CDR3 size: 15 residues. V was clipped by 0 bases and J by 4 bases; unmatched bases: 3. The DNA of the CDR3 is TGCGCCAGCAGCTTGGAGGGACAGCATAATGAAAAACTGTTTTTT. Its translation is CASSLEGQHNEKLFF.

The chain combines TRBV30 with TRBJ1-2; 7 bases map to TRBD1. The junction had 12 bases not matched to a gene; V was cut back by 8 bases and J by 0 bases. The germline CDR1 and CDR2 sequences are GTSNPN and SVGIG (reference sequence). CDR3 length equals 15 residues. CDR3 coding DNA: TGTGCCCTCGACAGGGCGATGAAATCTAACTATGGCTACACCTTC. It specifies CALDRAMKSNYGYTF.

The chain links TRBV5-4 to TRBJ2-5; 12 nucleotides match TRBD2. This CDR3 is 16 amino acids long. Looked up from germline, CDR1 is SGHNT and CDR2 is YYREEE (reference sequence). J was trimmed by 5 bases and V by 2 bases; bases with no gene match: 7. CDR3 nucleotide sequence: TGTGCCAGCAGCTTCCGACTAGCGGGAGCGACGGAGACCCAGTACTTC. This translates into CASSFRLAGATETQYF.

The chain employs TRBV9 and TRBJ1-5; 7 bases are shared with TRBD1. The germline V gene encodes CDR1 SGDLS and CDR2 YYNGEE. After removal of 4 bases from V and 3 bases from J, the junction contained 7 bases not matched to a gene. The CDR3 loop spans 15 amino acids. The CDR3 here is CASSRGGQDNQPQHF. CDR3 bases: TGTGCCAGCAGCAGAGGAGGACAGGACAATCAGCCCCAGCATTTT.

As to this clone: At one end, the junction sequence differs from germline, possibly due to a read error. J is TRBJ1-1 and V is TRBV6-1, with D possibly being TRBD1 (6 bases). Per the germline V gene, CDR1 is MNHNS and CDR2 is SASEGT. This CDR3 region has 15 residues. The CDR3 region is CASRDRQRGNAEAFF. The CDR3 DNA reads TGTGCCAGCAGGGACAGACAGAGGGGGAACGCTGAAGCTTTCTTT.

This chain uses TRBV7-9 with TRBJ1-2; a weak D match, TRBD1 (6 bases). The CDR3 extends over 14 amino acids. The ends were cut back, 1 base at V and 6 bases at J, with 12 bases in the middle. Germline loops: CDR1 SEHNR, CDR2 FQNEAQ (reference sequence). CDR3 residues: CASSLGTGWDGYTF. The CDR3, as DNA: TGTGCCAGCAGCTTAGGCACAGGGTGGGATGGCTACACCTTC.

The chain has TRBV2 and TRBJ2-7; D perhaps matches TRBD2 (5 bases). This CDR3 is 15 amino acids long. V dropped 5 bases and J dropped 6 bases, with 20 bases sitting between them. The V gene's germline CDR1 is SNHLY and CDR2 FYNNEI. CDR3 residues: CASSLAASSAGEQYF. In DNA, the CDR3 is TGTGCCAGCAGTCTAGCAGCAAGTTCCGCCGGCGAGCAGTACTTC.